The 29 T cell receptor beta chains below come from one sample, sequenced in a study of early T cells in non-severe SARS-CoV-2 infection. Each CDR3 protein gets one entry after TCRdb re-called the 5' RACE reads with MiXCR. This sample has 100,000 to 150,000 distinct CDR3 sequences, with just under 15% found just once. Sequencing was carried out using whole blood. The receptors shown here come from an adult who was a healthcare worker with PCR-confirmed SARS-CoV-2 infection or an uninfected control (not recorded which).

This clonotype occurred a few times. The CDR3 loop is CASSPGDYYEQYF. The CDR3 region has the DNA TGTGCCAGCAGTCCGGGGGACTACTACGAGCAGTACTTC. The rearrangement uses TRBV6-6 and TRBJ2-7; TRBD2 matches at 7 bases. The germline V gene encodes CDR1 MNHNY and CDR2 SVGAGI (reference sequence). V dropped 5 bases and J dropped 3; count of bases not matched to a gene: 4. The CDR3 is made up of 13 amino acids.

This clonotype was seen more than once but under ten times. CDR3 sequence: CASNPGEGFQPQHF. The CDR3 DNA follows: TGTGCCAGTAATCCAGGGGAGGGTTTTCAGCCCCAGCATTTT. The rearrangement joins TRBV19 to TRBJ1-5; D is perhaps TRBD1 (6 bases). The CDR3 contains 14 residues. Trimming took off 7 bases at V and 6 bases at J, with 16 bases between the two ends. The V gene's germline CDR1 is LNHDA and CDR2 SQIVND (reference sequence).

In this sample, this clonotype turned up a few times. This chain connects TRBV5-1 to TRBJ2-3; D possibly corresponds to TRBD2 (5 bases). The CDR3 has 13 amino acids. The germline V gene encodes CDR1 SGHRS and CDR2 YFSETQ. The V end was cut by 0 bases, the J end by 5 bases, with 7 bases between. CDR3 coding DNA: TGCGCCAGCAGCTTGGGGACTCAAGATACGCAGTATTTT. Amino acid sequence: CASSLGTQDTQYF.

There are many counts of this clonotype. The genes are TRBV11-2 and TRBJ2-4; D is undetermined. This CDR3 region has 17 residues. Trimming pared 5 bases from V and 12 bases from J, leaving 29 bases between. CDR1 and CDR2 from the germline V gene are SGHAT and FQNNGV. In nucleotides, the CDR3 is TGTGCCAGCAGCCCCGAATCGCGGCACCTGAATTTGAATGCTCAGTACTTC. Translated: CASSPESRHLNLNAQYF. Based on the CDR3 plus reference TRBV11-2 and TRBJ2-4, the full variable domain is EAGVAQSPRYKIIEKRQSVAFWCNPISGHATLYWYQQILGQGPKLLIQFQNNGVVDDSQLPKDRFSAERLKGVDSTLKIQPAKLEDSAVYLCASSPESRHLNLNAQYFGAGTRLSVL.

The rearrangement joins TRBV4-1 to TRBJ1-2; tentatively, D is TRBD1 (5 bases). V shed 5 bases and J shed 6 bases, with 13 bases lying between them. The V gene's germline CDR1 is MGHRA and CDR2 YSYEKL. This CDR3 has 13 residues. CDR3 nucleotides: TGCGCCAGCAGCATAGACAGTGGCAATGGCTACACCTTC. It specifies CASSIDSGNGYTF.

The chain couples TRBV6-1 to TRBJ2-7; D might be TRBD1 (5 bases). Trimming took off 7 bases at V and 4 bases at J, with 11 bases between the two ends. The CDR3 sequence is 12 residues long. Germline CDR1 reads MNHNS; CDR2 reads SASEGT. CDR3 nucleotide sequence: TGTGCCAGCAAAGGGGCCGGTTACGAGCAGTACTTC. Translated, it gives CASKGAGYEQYF.

V and J are TRBV18 and TRBJ2-1; 8 bases are a match to TRBD2. Germline V gene lookup returns CDR1 KGHSH and CDR2 LQKENI. This CDR3 comprises 16 residues. V lost 3 bases, J lost 10 bases, and 14 bases stayed unmatched. The CDR3 region has the DNA TGTGCCAGCTCACCCCTTAGCGGGGCCCCTGGGGGCGAGCAGTTCTTC. Protein product: CASSPLSGAPGGEQFF.

CDR3 protein: CASSQDWGTDTQYF. The CDR3 bases are TGTGCCAGCAGCCAAGACTGGGGAACAGATACGCAGTATTTT. V gene TRBV3-1 combines with J gene TRBJ2-3; D gene unclear. Germline V lookup: CDR1 LGHDT, CDR2 YNNKEL (reference sequence). The V gene lost 0 bases and the J gene lost 3 bases, with 7 bases spanning the gap. CDR3 size: 14 residues.

This clonotype has more than one count but fewer than ten. This chain links TRBV20-1 with TRBJ2-7; TRBD2 aligns across 7 bases. CDR3 length: 14 residues. Unmatched junction bases numbered 12, after V lost 6 bases and J lost 4 bases. CDR1 and CDR2 (germline): DFQATT, SNEGSKA (reference sequence). The CDR3 nucleotides are TGCAGTGCCAACCCCTCGGGACTACAATACGAGCAGTACTTC. It translates to CSANPSGLQYEQYF.

The chain uses TRBV4-1 and TRBJ2-7, with 10 positions matching TRBD2. V shed 4 bases and J 1 base; nucleotides not matched to a gene: 7. Germline assignment: CDR1 MGHRA and CDR2 YSYEKL. The CDR3 extends over 16 amino acids. Here the CDR3 reads CASSRGGLASSYEQYF. Written as DNA, the CDR3 is TGCGCCAGCAGCCGCGGGGGACTAGCGTCTTCCTACGAGCAGTACTTC.

The chain links TRBV5-1 to TRBJ1-6; TRBD1 matches at 8 bases. V shed 4 bases, J shed 6 bases, and the junction held 6 bases outside the gene matches. CDR3 size: 15 residues. Germline CDR1 is SGHRS and CDR2 is YFSETQ. CDR3 sequence reads: CASSETGALNSPLHF. CDR3 coding DNA: TGCGCCAGCAGCGAGACAGGGGCCCTTAATTCACCCCTCCACTTT.

In its sample, this clonotype was seen a few times. The chain employs TRBV12-3 or TRBV12-4 and TRBJ1-1; tentatively, D is TRBD1 (5 bases). V was shortened by 5 bases and J by 8 bases, with 18 bases between the two germline ends. The CDR3 spans 14 residues. The DNA of the CDR3 is TGTGCCAGCAGTCCCGAGCGGGACCCTCGGGAAGCTTTCTTT. Amino acid sequence: CASSPERDPREAFF.

This sequence joins TRBV27 and TRBJ1-1; D uncertain. V lost 2 bases and J 8 bases, leaving 15 bases between the germline ends. The CDR3 is made up of 14 amino acids. Per germline, CDR1 MNHEY and CDR2 SMNVEV (reference sequence). The CDR3: CASSLSYTGLEAFF. For the CDR3, the DNA is TGTGCCAGCAGTTTAAGCTATACGGGTTTGGAAGCTTTCTTT.

This clonotype appeared a few times. This chain joins TRBV13 and TRBJ2-1; TRBD2 might be the D (7 bases). Trimming pared 5 bases from V and 12 bases from J, leaving 14 bases between. CDR3 length equals 12 residues. Germline V gene sequence: CDR1 PRHDT, CDR2 FYEKMQ (reference sequence). The CDR3 nucleotides are TGTGCCAGCAGCCTTAACAGGGAGGGGCAGTTCTTC. It encodes CASSLNREGQFF.

This clonotype was counted between two and nine times. The chain couples TRBV29-1 to TRBJ1-2; no clear D gene. Germline CDR1 is SQVTM and CDR2 is ANQGSEA. V lost 5 bases, J lost 4 bases, and 8 bases lay in between. The CDR3 runs 11 residues. CDR3 protein: CSVWGGYGYTF. The CDR3 nucleotides are TGCAGCGTTTGGGGTGGCTATGGCTACACCTTC.

This clonotype was observed many times. The V call is TRBV19, the J call TRBJ1-4, with 7 bases identical to TRBD1. CDR3 size: 14 residues. Germline V gene sequence: CDR1 LNHDA, CDR2 SQIVND (reference sequence). Trimming took 3 bases from V and 3 from J; bases not matched to a gene: 1. CDR3 nucleotides: TGTGCCAGTAGTATCACAGGGGCTAATGAAAAACTGTTTTTT. Translating it yields CASSITGANEKLFF.

The chain combines TRBV11-2 with TRBJ1-5; D is unclear. The germline CDR1 and CDR2 sequences are SGHAT and FQNNGV. The V gene lost 5 bases and the J gene lost 2 bases, with 19 bases spanning the gap. The CDR3 runs 17 residues. Here the CDR3 DNA reads TGTGCCAGCAGCGCTAGAGGAGGAGAAATGGGCAATCAGCCCCAGCATTTT. Protein sequence: CASSARGGEMGNQPQHF.

The V call is TRBV4-1, the J call TRBJ2-7, with D tentatively TRBD1 or TRBD2 (5 bases each). This CDR3 is 15 amino acids long. Germline-derived CDR1 and CDR2 are MGHRA and YSYEKL. Trimming stripped 2 bases from V and 4 bases from J, with 15 bases between. The CDR3 DNA reads TGCGCCAGCAGCCAAACAGGTCATGGGAGATACGAGCAGTACTTC. Its translation: CASSQTGHGRYEQYF.

The V call is TRBV18, the J call TRBJ1-2; no clear D gene. V lost 0 bases, J lost 2 bases, and 7 bases lay in between. Germline CDR1 is KGHSH and CDR2 is LQKENI. This CDR3 has 14 residues. This CDR3 is CASSPPDGNYGYTF. The CDR3 DNA follows: TGTGCCAGCTCACCACCGGACGGCAACTATGGCTACACCTTC.

This sequence joins TRBV12-3 or TRBV12-4 and TRBJ2-3, with 8 bases fitting TRBD2. The CDR3 spans 16 residues. The J segment lost 2 bases and the V segment lost 4 bases, leaving 8 bases of the junction unmatched. The chain's CDR3 is CASSSFSGAVTDTQYF. CDR3 nucleotide sequence: TGTGCCAGCAGTTCCTTTAGCGGGGCCGTCACAGATACGCAGTATTTT.

This clonotype was seen more than once but under ten times. The V gene is TRBV7-9, the J gene TRBJ1-1; 7 nucleotides match TRBD1. The length of the CDR3 is 16 residues. In germline, CDR1 is SEHNR, CDR2 FQNEAQ (reference sequence). V trimming: 5 bases; J trimming: 0 bases; junction bases outside the gene matches: 9. The CDR3 coding sequence is TGTGCCAGCAGCCCACTTCCGAGGGGGCTGAACACTGAAGCTTTCTTT. It specifies CASSPLPRGLNTEAFF.

There are a few counts of this clonotype. The chain is built from TRBV4-1 and TRBJ1-5, with unresolved D. The V gene lost 0 bases and the J gene lost 9 bases, with 12 bases spanning the gap. This CDR3 spans 14 amino acids. CDR1 and CDR2 (germline): MGHRA, YSYEKL. CDR3 bases: TGCGCCAGCAGCCAAGACAGTTTGTTGATGCCCCAGCATTTT. It is translated as CASSQDSLLMPQHF.

The V and J genes are TRBV3-1 and TRBJ2-5; TRBD2 matches at 11 bases. CDR1 and CDR2 (germline): LGHDT, YNNKEL (reference sequence). V was pared by 3 bases and J by 9 bases, with 3 bases of the junction left unmatched. The CDR3 contains 13 residues. The CDR3 sequence is CASSHGLAGSQYF. In DNA, the CDR3 is TGTGCCAGCAGCCACGGACTAGCGGGCTCCCAGTACTTC.

This clonotype was picked up one time. J is TRBJ2-3 and V is TRBV20-1, with 8 nucleotides matching TRBD2. This CDR3 comprises 15 residues. From germline, CDR1 is DFQATT and CDR2 SNEGSKA (reference sequence). V trimming: 2 bases; J trimming: 2 bases; junction bases outside the gene matches: 6. The CDR3 is CSARPAGEVTDTQYF. CDR3 nucleotide sequence: TGCAGTGCTAGACCAGCGGGGGAGGTCACAGATACGCAGTATTTT.

This clonotype was detected a few times. This sequence joins TRBV13 and TRBJ1-3; D unclear. The CDR3 has 14 amino acids. V lost 8 bases and J 5 bases, leaving 16 bases between the germline ends. Germline-derived CDR1 and CDR2 are PRHDT and FYEKMQ (reference sequence). CDR3 amino acids: CASLTSGGRNTIYF. The DNA of the CDR3 is TGTGCCAGCCTAACCTCGGGAGGCAGAAACACCATATATTTT.

In its sample, this clonotype was seen a few times. The chain recombines TRBV30 with TRBJ1-2; 7 positions agree with TRBD1. Germline values: CDR1 GTSNPN, CDR2 SVGIG (reference sequence). The V segment lost 4 bases and the J segment 4 bases; nucleotides outside the gene matches: 6. This CDR3 comprises 13 residues. CDR3 nucleotides: TGTGCCTGGACAGGGGGTCCGGGCTATGGCTACACCTTC. Protein: CAWTGGPGYGYTF.

The sample holds a few counts of this clonotype. The CDR3: CSARDTSGGTGELFF. CDR3 DNA: TGCAGTGCTAGAGATACTAGCGGGGGGACCGGGGAGCTGTTTTTT. V is TRBV20-1 and J is TRBJ2-2, with TRBD2 matching 12 bases. J gave up 5 bases and V 0 bases, and 1 base lay outside the gene matches. From germline, CDR1 is DFQATT and CDR2 SNEGSKA (reference sequence). The CDR3 loop spans 15 amino acids.

The rearrangement links TRBV9 to TRBJ2-1, with 9 positions matching TRBD2. CDR1 and CDR2 from the germline V gene are SGDLS and YYNGEE. V trimming: 2 bases; J trimming: 4 bases; junction bases outside the gene matches: 4. The CDR3 contains 15 residues. CDR3 protein: CASSVLAGTYNEQFF. Here the CDR3 DNA reads TGTGCCAGCAGCGTCCTAGCGGGGACTTACAATGAGCAGTTCTTC. The full variable domain, with the rest looked up from reference TRBV9 and TRBJ2-1, is DSGVTQTPKHLITATGQRVTLRCSPRSGDLSVYWYQQSLDQGLQFLIQYYNGEERAKGNILERFSAQQFPDLHSELNLSSLELGDSALYFCASSVLAGTYNEQFFGPGTRLTVL.

This clonotype was seen only a few times. V and J are TRBV5-1 and TRBJ1-4, with a tentative D call TRBD1 (5 bases). V lost 2 bases and J lost 3, with 8 bases in between. This CDR3 contains 14 residues. The germline V gene has CDR1 SGHRS and CDR2 YFSETQ. The CDR3 DNA sequence: TGCGCCAGCAGCTTCCGGGACTCTAATGAAAAACTGTTTTTT. Its translation: CASSFRDSNEKLFF.